This TCR beta chain was recovered during a study of cytomegalovirus exposure and HLA in healthy donors. This CDR3 has 16 amino acids. V gave up 6 bases and J gave up 5 bases; unmatched junction bases: 13. Per germline, CDR1 SGHDT and CDR2 YYEEEE. PCR was performed using 60 Vbeta and 13 Jbeta primers. The repertoire was sequenced with immunoSEQ multiplex PCR; TCRdb's copy has only in-frame clones and lacks some. The sample holds 100,000 to 150,000 clones, less than 85% seen once. The V call is TRBV5-6, the J call TRBJ2-2, with TRBD1 matching 7 bases. The sequence was obtained from a man aged 25-45 years in good health and CMV-seropositive. The material sequenced was PBMCs. For the CDR3, the DNA is TGTGCCAGCACCCCAAGTTTAGGGGGCCGTACCGGGGAGCTGTTTTTT. This codes for CASTPSLGGRTGELFF.